This T cell receptor beta chain was profiled in a study of CD8 T cells in ankylosing spondylitis. TCRdb called the 5' RACE reads again in MiXCR, with one record for every CDR3 protein. Of almost 400,000 distinct CDR3 sequences in the sample, about a fifth were seen once. Study-wide findings and caveats: Fewer than 10 highly homologous variants formed a TCR beta motif that appeared characteristic of ankylosing spondylitis blood.

This CDR3 has 12 amino acids. CDR1 is MGHRA and CDR2 is YSYEKL in the germline V gene. V dropped 1 base and J dropped 8 bases, with 6 bases sitting between them. This clonotype was picked up many times. As yet, its antigen is unknown. The receptor was derived from a male donor with ankylosing spondylitis. The chain links TRBV4-1 to TRBJ2-1, with no clear D. The sequencing sample was made of blood, either unsorted or a sorted T cell fraction (not recorded which). As DNA, the CDR3 is TGCGCCAGCAGCCAAGTAAACGATGAGCAGTTCTTC. Its translation is CASSQVNDEQFF.